These 21 T cell receptor beta chains share one sample of origin, sequenced in a study of CD8+ T cells in alopecia areata. cDNA serving as the sequencing template came from extracted, reverse transcribed RNA. Repertoires were generated with immunoSEQ multiplex PCR, while TCRdb's copy carries only in-frame clones and drops some. The sample shows some 130,000 clones, roughly 54% of them seen only once. Sequences were derived from CD4+ T cells sorted from blood, sampled at week 0. These receptors were obtained from a human donor with alopecia areata.

The rearrangement uses TRBV2 and TRBJ2-3, with 8 bases that match TRBD1. Germline CDR1 and CDR2: SNHLY and FYNNEI. Trimming cost V 6 bases and J 5 bases; bases outside gene matches: 13. CDR3 length equals 16 residues. The CDR3 DNA follows: TGTGCCAGCAGCGCGGACAGGGCAGTGCGAGGAGATACGCAGTATTTT. Amino acid sequence: CASSADRAVRGDTQYF. The full variable domain, in which reference TRBV2 and TRBJ2-3 provide the parts outside the CDR3, is EPEVTQTPSHQVTQMGQEVILRCVPISNHLYFYWYRQILGQKVEFLVSFYNNEISEKSEIFDDQFSVERPDGSNFTLKIRSTKLEDSAMYFCASSADRAVRGDTQYFGPGTRLTVL.

V usage is TRBV28 and J usage is TRBJ1-1; D is possibly TRBD1 (6 bases). Per the germline V gene, CDR1 is MDHEN and CDR2 is SYDVKM. CDR3 length: 15 amino acids. The germline V and J ends were trimmed by 5 bases and 11 bases, with 24 bases remaining between them. The CDR3 DNA reads TGTGCCAGCAGTCCCAATCCCGGAGGGACAAGCAAGGCTTTCTTT. It specifies CASSPNPGGTSKAFF. The whole variable domain, filled in from reference TRBV28 and TRBJ1-1, reads DVKVTQSSRYLVKRTGEKVFLECVQDMDHENMFWYRQDPGLGLRLIYFSYDVKMKEKGDIPEGYSVSREKKERFSLILESASTNQTSMYLCASSPNPGGTSKAFFGQGTRLTVV.

This clone was observed a few times. This sample includes further DNA sequences coding for the same CDR3. The chain joins TRBV5-1 to TRBJ2-3; D is uncertain. Trimming took off 0 bases at V and 1 base at J, with 6 bases between the two ends. Germline CDR1 reads SGHRS; CDR2 reads YFSETQ. The CDR3 contains 14 residues. The CDR3 here is CASSLDSGTDTQYF. For the CDR3, the DNA is TGCGCCAGCAGCTTGGACTCCGGCACAGATACGCAGTATTTT. Full variable domain (remainder filled in from reference TRBV5-1 and TRBJ2-3): KAGVTQTPRYLIKTRGQQVTLSCSPISGHRSVSWYQQTPGQGLQFLFEYFSETQRNKGNFPGRFSGRQFSNSRSEMNVSTLELGDSALYLCASSLDSGTDTQYFGPGTRLTVL.

CDR3 bases: TGTGCCAGCAGCTCACAGCGGGATTCTTACGAGCAGTACTTC. It encodes CASSSQRDSYEQYF. The chain carries TRBV7-9 and TRBJ2-7, with 7 bases that match TRBD2. The CDR3 extends over 14 amino acids. Germline V lookup: CDR1 SEHNR, CDR2 FQNEAQ (reference sequence). V lost 4 bases to trimming and J lost 4 bases; unmatched junction nucleotides: 7.

The V and J genes are TRBV4-2 and TRBJ2-2; 7 bases align to TRBD2. Germline CDR1 is LGHNA and CDR2 is YNFKEQ. Trimming cost V 1 base and J 1 base; bases outside gene matches: 3. The CDR3 sequence is 16 residues long. CDR3: CASSQGAGENTGELFF. As DNA, the CDR3 is TGTGCCAGCAGCCAAGGGGCGGGGGAGAACACCGGGGAGCTGTTTTTT.

V usage is TRBV7-2 and J usage is TRBJ2-5, with D possibly being TRBD2 (6 bases). V was pared by 4 bases and J by 5 bases, with 14 bases between. Germline V gene data show CDR1 as SGHTA and CDR2 as FQGNSA. The CDR3 is 14 residues long. The CDR3, as DNA: TGTGCCAGCAGCTCCCGGGACTGGGGGGAGACCCAGTACTTC. Its protein is CASSSRDWGETQYF.

The chain couples TRBV7-2 to TRBJ2-1; unclear D gene. Trimming took off 3 bases at V and 0 bases at J, with 15 bases between the two ends. Germline CDR1 reads SGHTA; CDR2 reads FQGNSA. The CDR3 is 17 residues long. For the CDR3, the DNA is TGTGCCAGCAGCTTGAGACGCCGGGCAAGCTCCTACAATGAGCAGTTCTTC. Protein: CASSLRRRASSYNEQFF.

V usage is TRBV30 and J usage is TRBJ2-2; maybe TRBD2 (6 bases). The germline V and J ends were trimmed by 0 bases and 5 bases, with 7 bases remaining between them. This CDR3 contains 13 residues. The V gene's germline CDR1 is GTSNPN and CDR2 SVGIG (reference sequence). CDR3 coding DNA: TGTGCCTGGAGTGTAGGGACTACCGGGGAGCTGTTTTTT. It is translated as CAWSVGTTGELFF.

The chain carries TRBV19 and TRBJ1-5; TRBD1 aligns across 7 bases. J was trimmed by 7 bases and V by 8 bases; bases with no gene match: 8. Germline V gene lookup returns CDR1 LNHDA and CDR2 SQIVND (reference sequence). The CDR3 length is 13 residues. DNA of the CDR3: TGTGCCAGTTCGGGACAGATCACACAGCCCCAGCATTTT. Translating it yields CASSGQITQPQHF.

V usage is TRBV5-1 and J usage is TRBJ2-5; 9 bases are shared with TRBD2. Germline CDR1 is SGHRS and CDR2 is YFSETQ. The CDR3 loop spans 16 amino acids. V lost 1 base to trimming and J lost 5 bases; unmatched junction nucleotides: 9. CDR3 region: CASSLTPGLAGETQYF. CDR3 in DNA: TGCGCCAGCAGCTTGACTCCGGGACTAGCCGGGGAGACCCAGTACTTC.

V and J are TRBV7-9 and TRBJ2-1; 13 bases are a match to TRBD2. J gave up 4 bases and V 2 bases, and 11 bases lay outside the gene matches. Germline values: CDR1 SEHNR, CDR2 FQNEAQ (reference sequence). The CDR3 consists of 19 residues. Here the CDR3 DNA reads TGTGCCAGCAGCTTACGGCCGAGACTAGCGGGAGGAATTTACAATGAGCAGTTCTTC. Translating gives CASSLRPRLAGGIYNEQFF.

The gene calls are TRBV5-4 and TRBJ2-5, with D perhaps matching TRBD1 (6 bases). This CDR3 comprises 12 residues. Deletions cut 4 bases from V and 5 bases from J, with 9 bases between. Per the germline V gene, CDR1 is SGHNT and CDR2 is YYREEE (reference sequence). The CDR3 here is CASSPQGETQYF. The CDR3 DNA sequence: TGTGCCAGCAGCCCCCAGGGGGAGACCCAGTACTTC.

The rearrangement joins TRBV9 to TRBJ2-5; D remains unclear. CDR1 SGDLS and CDR2 YYNGEE come from the germline V gene. V lost 0 bases and J 2 bases, leaving 5 bases between the germline ends. The CDR3 spans 13 residues. The CDR3 nucleotides read TGTGCCAGCAGCGTAGGACCTCAAGAGACCCAGTACTTC. This sequence encodes CASSVGPQETQYF.

The genes are TRBV30 and TRBJ2-1; TRBD2 agrees at 8 bases. CDR3 length: 14 residues. Germline CDR1 GTSNPN, CDR2 SVGIG (reference sequence). Losses at the gene ends were 3 bases for V and 9 bases for J; bases not matched to a gene: 10. Written as DNA, the CDR3 is TGTGCCTGGAGCTTGGGCGGGAGGACCGGTGAGCAGTTCTTC. It translates to CAWSLGGRTGEQFF.

The chain combines TRBV18 with TRBJ2-7, with 7 bases aligning to TRBD1. CDR1 is KGHSH, CDR2 LQKENI, per germline. The CDR3 spans 15 residues. V lost 2 bases and J lost 4; bases outside the gene matches: 8. CDR3 sequence (DNA): TGTGCCAGCTCACCAGCACAGGGGATAACGTACGAGCAGTACTTC. The encoded protein is CASSPAQGITYEQYF.

The rearrangement links TRBV5-1 to TRBJ2-3; no definite D call. The CDR3 length is 12 residues. Per the germline V gene, CDR1 is SGHRS and CDR2 is YFSETQ. Trimming left V 0 bases short and J 8 bases short, with 7 bases between. CDR3 bases: TGCGCCAGCAGCTTGGCCGGAGTTACGCAGTATTTT. Translation gives CASSLAGVTQYF.

This chain uses TRBV2 with TRBJ1-6; TRBD1 aligns across 7 bases. The CDR3 consists of 15 residues. Germline V gives CDR1 SNHLY, CDR2 FYNNEI. Trimming cost V 7 bases and J 6 bases; bases outside gene matches: 9. CDR3 residues: CASTDLPGGNSPLHF. CDR3 sequence (DNA): TGTGCCAGCACCGACCTACCAGGGGGTAATTCACCCCTCCACTTT.

This clone was counted a few times. The chain recombines TRBV27 with TRBJ1-5; D not resolved. From germline, CDR1 is MNHEY and CDR2 SMNVEV (reference sequence). With 5 bases removed from V and 3 bases from J, the gap between germline ends came to 11 bases. This CDR3 has 14 amino acids. CDR3 residues: CASSRGEFNQPQHF. The DNA for the CDR3 is TGTGCCAGCAGTCGTGGCGAATTCAATCAGCCCCAGCATTTT.

V usage is TRBV5-1 and J usage is TRBJ2-5, with 9 bases that match TRBD1. V lost 0 bases to trimming and J lost 5 bases; unmatched junction nucleotides: 14. This CDR3 contains 18 residues. Germline-derived CDR1 and CDR2 are SGHRS and YFSETQ. CDR3 amino acids: CASSLGQGGLGARETQYF. Here the CDR3 DNA reads TGCGCCAGCAGCTTGGGACAGGGGGGCCTTGGCGCGAGGGAGACCCAGTACTTC.

This rearrangement joins TRBV5-6 to TRBJ2-7; D remains unclear. The CDR3 runs 13 residues. Trimming removed 4 bases at V and 5 bases at J, with 13 bases between. The germline CDR1 and CDR2 sequences are SGHDT and YYEEEE. DNA for the CDR3: TGTGCCAGCAGCATGCCGGGCGTCCACGAGCAGTACTTC. Protein sequence: CASSMPGVHEQYF.

V gene TRBV7-2 combines with J gene TRBJ1-3; 7 bases map to TRBD1. Germline loops: CDR1 SGHTA, CDR2 FQGNSA. CDR3 length: 14 amino acids. V lost 1 base to trimming and J lost 4 bases; unmatched junction nucleotides: 1. The CDR3, as DNA: TGTGCCAGCAGCTTAGACAGGGGCGGAAACACCATATATTTT. As protein: CASSLDRGGNTIYF.